Described below is a single T cell receptor (beta chain) sequence and its context. Its cognate antigen is unknown. The record originates from a study of cytomegalovirus exposure and HLA in healthy donors. Study-wide background: Earlier, 180 million or so T cells were analyzed, and over 95 million unique TCR beta sequences were found among them.

The study, taken as a whole, reports: In an earlier analysis, most TCR beta V segments were productive about 87% or about 30% of the time.

The PCR made use of 60 Vbeta and 13 Jbeta primers. Assay: immunoSEQ multiplex PCR; the TCRdb copy retains only in-frame clones and omits some. Here the sample table reports 38,000 or so clones. V lost 6 bases and J 1 base, leaving 12 bases between the germline ends. The germline gives CDR1 SEHNR, CDR2 FQNEAQ (reference sequence). This CDR3 is 14 amino acids long. Material: PBMCs. The clonotype originates from a man younger than 40 in good health and CMV-seronegative. This chain connects TRBV7-9 to TRBJ2-5; TRBD1 is a possible D gene (5 bases). CDR3 residues: CASRTGGIQETQYF. CDR3 nucleotide sequence: TGTGCCAGCAGAACAGGTGGAATCCAAGAGACCCAGTACTTC.